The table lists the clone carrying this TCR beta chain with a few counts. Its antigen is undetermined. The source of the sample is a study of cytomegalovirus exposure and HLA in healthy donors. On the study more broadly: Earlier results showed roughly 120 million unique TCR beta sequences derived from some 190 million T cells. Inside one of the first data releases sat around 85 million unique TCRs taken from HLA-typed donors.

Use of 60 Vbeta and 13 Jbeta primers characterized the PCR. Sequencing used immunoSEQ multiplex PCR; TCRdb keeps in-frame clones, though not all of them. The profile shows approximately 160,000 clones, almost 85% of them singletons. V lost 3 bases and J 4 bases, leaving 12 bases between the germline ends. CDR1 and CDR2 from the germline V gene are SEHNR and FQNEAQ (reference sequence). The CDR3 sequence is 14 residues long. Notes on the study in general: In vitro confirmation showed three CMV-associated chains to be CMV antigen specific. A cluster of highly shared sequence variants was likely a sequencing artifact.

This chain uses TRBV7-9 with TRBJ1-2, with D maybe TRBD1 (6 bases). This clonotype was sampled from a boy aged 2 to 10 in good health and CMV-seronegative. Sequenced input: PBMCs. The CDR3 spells CASSFNRDGYGYTF. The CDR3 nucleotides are TGTGCCAGCAGCTTCAACAGGGACGGCTATGGCTACACCTTC. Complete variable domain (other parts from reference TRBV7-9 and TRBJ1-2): DTGVSQNPRHKITKRGQNVTFRCDPISEHNRLYWYRQTLGQGPEFLTYFQNEAQLEKSRLLSDRFSAERPKGSFSTLEIQRTEQGDSAMYLCASSFNRDGYGYTFGSGTRLTVV.